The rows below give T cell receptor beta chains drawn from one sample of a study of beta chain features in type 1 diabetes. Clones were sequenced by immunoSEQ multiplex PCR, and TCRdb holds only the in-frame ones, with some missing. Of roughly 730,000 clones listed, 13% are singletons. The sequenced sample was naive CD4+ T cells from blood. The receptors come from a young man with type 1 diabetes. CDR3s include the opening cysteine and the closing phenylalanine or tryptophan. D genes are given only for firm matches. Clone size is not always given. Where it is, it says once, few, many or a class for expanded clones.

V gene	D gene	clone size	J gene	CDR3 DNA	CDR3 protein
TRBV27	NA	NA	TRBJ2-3	TGTGCCAGCAGTTTATCGGAGGGGGCAGATACGCAGTATTTT	CASSLSEGADTQYF
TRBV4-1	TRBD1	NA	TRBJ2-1	TGCGCCAGCAGCTTGTACTCCGGGACAGGGGGCCCCTATGAGCAGTTCTTC	CASSLYSGTGGPYEQFF
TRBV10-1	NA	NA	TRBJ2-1	TGCGCCAGCAGTGAGTCGGTCGCTGGGCTCTCCACGTGGAATGAGCAGTTCTTC	CASSESVAGLSTWNEQFF
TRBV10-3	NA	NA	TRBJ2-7	TGTGCCATCAGCGGGGTCGCAGGAGCCTACGAGCAGTACTTC	CAISGVAGAYEQYF
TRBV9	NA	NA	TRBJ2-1	TGTGCCAGCAGCGTAGATCTTCGTGCGGAATGGGGGGTGGGTGAGCAGTTCTTC	CASSVDLRAEWGVGEQFF
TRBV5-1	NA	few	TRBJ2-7	TGCGCCAGCAGCCAACTTCGGTTTGGTGAGCAGTACTTC	CASSQLRFGEQYF
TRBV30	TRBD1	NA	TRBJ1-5	TGTGCCTTTACCGTCCGGGACAGGGGAATCAATCAGCCCCAGCATTTT	CAFTVRDRGINQPQHF
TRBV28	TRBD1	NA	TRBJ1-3	TGTGCCAGCAGCCGGACAGGGAAAACCGGAAACACCATATATTTT	CASSRTGKTGNTIYF
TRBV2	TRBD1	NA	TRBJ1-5	TGTGCCAGCAGTACAGGGTGGACAGGGGGCAATCAGCCCCAGCATTTT	CASSTGWTGGNQPQHF
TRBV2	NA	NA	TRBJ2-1	TGTGCCAGCAGCGTCGACCCAGTTGGGCAGTTCTTC	CASSVDPVGQFF